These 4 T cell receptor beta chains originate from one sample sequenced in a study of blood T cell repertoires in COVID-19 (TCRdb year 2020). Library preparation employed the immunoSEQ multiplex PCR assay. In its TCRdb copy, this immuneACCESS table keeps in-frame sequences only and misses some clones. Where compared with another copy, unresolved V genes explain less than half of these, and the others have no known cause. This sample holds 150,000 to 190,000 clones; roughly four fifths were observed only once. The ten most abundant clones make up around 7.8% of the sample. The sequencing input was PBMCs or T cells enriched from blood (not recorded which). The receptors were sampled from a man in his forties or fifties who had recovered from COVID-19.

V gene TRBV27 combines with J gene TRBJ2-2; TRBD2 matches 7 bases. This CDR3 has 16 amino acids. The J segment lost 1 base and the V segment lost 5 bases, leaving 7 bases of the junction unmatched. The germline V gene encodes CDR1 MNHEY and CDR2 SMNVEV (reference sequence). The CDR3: CASSGGVGGNTGELFF. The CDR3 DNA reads TGTGCCAGCAGTGGGGGGGTTGGGGGGAACACCGGGGAGCTGTTTTTT.

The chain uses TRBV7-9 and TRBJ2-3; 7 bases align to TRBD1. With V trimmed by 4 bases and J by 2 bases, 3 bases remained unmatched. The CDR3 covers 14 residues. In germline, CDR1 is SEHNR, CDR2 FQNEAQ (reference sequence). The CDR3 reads CASSSGQLTDTQYF. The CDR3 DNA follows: TGTGCCAGCAGCTCGGGACAGCTCACAGATACGCAGTATTTT.

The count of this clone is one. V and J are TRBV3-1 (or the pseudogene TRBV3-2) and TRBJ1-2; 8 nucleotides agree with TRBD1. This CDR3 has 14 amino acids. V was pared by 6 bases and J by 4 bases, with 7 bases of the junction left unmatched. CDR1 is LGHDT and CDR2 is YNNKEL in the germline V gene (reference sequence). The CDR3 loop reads CASSPGGNIYGYTF. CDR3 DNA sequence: TGTGCCAGCAGTCCAGGGGGCAATATCTATGGCTACACCTTC.

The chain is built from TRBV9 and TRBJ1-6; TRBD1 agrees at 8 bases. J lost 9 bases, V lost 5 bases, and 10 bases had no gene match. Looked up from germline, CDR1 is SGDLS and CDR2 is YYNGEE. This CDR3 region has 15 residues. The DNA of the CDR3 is TGTGCCAGCAGTCGCACCGGACAGGGATTTTCACCCCTCCACTTT. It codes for CASSRTGQGFSPLHF.